A selection of T cell receptor beta chains follows, all from one sample in a study of blood T cell repertoires in COVID-19. Some clones are missing from TCRdb's copy, which holds only in-frame ones; the method was immunoSEQ multiplex PCR. The table records over 250,000 clones, approximately 83% of them present only once. The sample comprised peripheral blood. The receptors stem from a woman in her seventies with acute or convalescent COVID-19. The CDR3 runs from the conserved cysteine through the conserved F or W. A D gene is named only where the DNA matches it firmly. Clone size is not always given. Where it is, it says once, few, many or a class for expanded clones.

D gene: -
V gene: TRBV6-1
clone size: few
J gene: TRBJ2-7
CDR3 DNA: TGTGCCAGCAGTGAAGCGAGATATCCCTACGAGCAGTACTTC
CDR3 protein: CASSEARYPYEQYF

D gene: TRBD1
V gene: TRBV19
clone size: -
J gene: TRBJ1-5
CDR3 DNA: TGTGCCAGTAGGCCGGGACAGGGGTACAATCAGCCCCAGCATTTT
CDR3 protein: CASRPGQGYNQPQHF

D gene: TRBD1
V gene: TRBV6-5
clone size: -
J gene: TRBJ1-6
CDR3 DNA: TGTGCCAGCAGTAAATGGGACAGGAATTCACCCCTCCACTTT
CDR3 protein: CASSKWDRNSPLHF

D gene: -
V gene: TRBV6-5
clone size: -
J gene: TRBJ2-6
CDR3 DNA: TGTGCCAGCAGGAGCCCCGGGGCCAACGTCCTGACTTTC
CDR3 protein: CASRSPGANVLTF

D gene: TRBD1
V gene: TRBV6-4
clone size: -
J gene: TRBJ1-2
CDR3 DNA: TGTGCCAGCAGACCCGGACAGGGGGGCAGCTATGGCTACACCTTC
CDR3 protein: CASRPGQGGSYGYTF

D gene: TRBD1
V gene: TRBV6-6
clone size: -
J gene: TRBJ1-2
CDR3 DNA: TGTGCCAGCAGTGAGACAGGGCTTGGGCCCGGCTACACCTTC
CDR3 protein: CASSETGLGPGYTF

D gene: TRBD1
V gene: TRBV3-1/TRBV3-2
clone size: few
J gene: TRBJ1-2
CDR3 DNA: TGTGCCAGCAGCCTGACAGGGACCAAGGATGGCTACACCTTC
CDR3 protein: CASSLTGTKDGYTF

D gene: TRBD2
V gene: TRBV19
clone size: -
J gene: TRBJ2-5
CDR3 DNA: TGTGCCAGTACGGGGGGAGGGCGAGGAGAGACCCAGTACTTC
CDR3 protein: CASTGGGRGETQYF

D gene: -
V gene: TRBV3-1/TRBV3-2
clone size: -
J gene: TRBJ2-7
CDR3 DNA: TGTGCCAGCAGCCCCCGGGTGGGCGAGCAGTACTTC
CDR3 protein: CASSPRVGEQYF

D gene: -
V gene: TRBV15
clone size: -
J gene: TRBJ1-1
CDR3 DNA: TGTGCCACCAGCTCCCTCCGGACAGTCCAAACGCCTGAAGCTTTCTTT
CDR3 protein: CATSSLRTVQTPEAFF

D gene: -
V gene: TRBV14
clone size: -
J gene: TRBJ1-1
CDR3 DNA: TGTGCCAGCAGCCAAGCCGACACCTCCAGGGGAGCTGAAGCTTTCTTT
CDR3 protein: CASSQADTSRGAEAFF

D gene: TRBD1
V gene: TRBV6-1
clone size: once
J gene: TRBJ1-5
CDR3 DNA: TGTGCCAGCAGTGGACGACAGGGGGCGTTCGATCAGCCCCAGCATTTT
CDR3 protein: CASSGRQGAFDQPQHF

D gene: -
V gene: TRBV3-1/TRBV3-2
clone size: -
J gene: TRBJ1-5
CDR3 DNA: TGTGCCAGCAGCCAAGGAGGAGGACGGTATCAGCCCCAGCATTTT
CDR3 protein: CASSQGGGRYQPQHF

D gene: -
V gene: TRBV7-8
clone size: -
J gene: TRBJ1-5
CDR3 DNA: TGTGCCAGCAGCTTAGGGTTGGGTGCAGGACTAAATCAGCCCCAGCATTTT
CDR3 protein: CASSLGLGAGLNQPQHF